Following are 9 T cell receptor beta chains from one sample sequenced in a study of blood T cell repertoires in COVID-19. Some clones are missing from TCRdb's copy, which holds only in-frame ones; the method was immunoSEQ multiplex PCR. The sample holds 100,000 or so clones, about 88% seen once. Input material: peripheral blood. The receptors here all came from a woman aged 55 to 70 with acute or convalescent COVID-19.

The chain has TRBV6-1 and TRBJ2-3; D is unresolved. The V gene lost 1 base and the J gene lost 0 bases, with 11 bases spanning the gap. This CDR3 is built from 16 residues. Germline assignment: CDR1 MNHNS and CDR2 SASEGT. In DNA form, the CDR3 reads TGTGCCAGCAGTGAAGGCTTCAGGCCTAGCACAGATACGCAGTATTTT. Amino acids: CASSEGFRPSTDTQYF.

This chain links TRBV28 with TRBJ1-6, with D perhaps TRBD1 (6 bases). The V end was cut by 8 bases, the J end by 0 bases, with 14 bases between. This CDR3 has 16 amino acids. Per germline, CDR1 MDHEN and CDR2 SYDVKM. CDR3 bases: TGTGCCAGCGGGCCGACAGGCAGCTCCTATAATTCACCCCTCCACTTT. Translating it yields CASGPTGSSYNSPLHF.

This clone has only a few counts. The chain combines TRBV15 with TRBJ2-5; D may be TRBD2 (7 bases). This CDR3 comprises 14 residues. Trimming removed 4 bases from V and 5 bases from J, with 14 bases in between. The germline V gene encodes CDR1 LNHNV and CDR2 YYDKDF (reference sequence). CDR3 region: CATSTRGGGETQYF. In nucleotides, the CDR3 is TGTGCCACCAGCACAAGGGGGGGAGGGGAGACCCAGTACTTC.

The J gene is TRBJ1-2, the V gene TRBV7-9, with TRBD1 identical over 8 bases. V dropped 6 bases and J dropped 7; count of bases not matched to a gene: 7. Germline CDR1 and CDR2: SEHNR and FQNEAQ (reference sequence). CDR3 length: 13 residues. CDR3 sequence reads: CASSPGQEIGYTF. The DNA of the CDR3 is TGTGCCAGCAGTCCGGGACAGGAGATTGGCTACACCTTC.

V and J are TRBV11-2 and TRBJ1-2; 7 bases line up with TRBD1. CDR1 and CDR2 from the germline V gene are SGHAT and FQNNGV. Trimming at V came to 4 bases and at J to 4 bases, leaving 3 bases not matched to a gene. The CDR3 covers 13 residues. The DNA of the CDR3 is TGTGCCAGCAGCTCGACAGGGACCTATGGCTACACCTTC. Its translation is CASSSTGTYGYTF.

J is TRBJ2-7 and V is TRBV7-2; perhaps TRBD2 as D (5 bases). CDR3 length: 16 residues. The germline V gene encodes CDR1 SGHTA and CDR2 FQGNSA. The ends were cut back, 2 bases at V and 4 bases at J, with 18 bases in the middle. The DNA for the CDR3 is TGTGCCAGCAGCTTACAGTTTTCCAGCGGCAAGTACGAGCAGTACTTC. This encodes CASSLQFSSGKYEQYF.

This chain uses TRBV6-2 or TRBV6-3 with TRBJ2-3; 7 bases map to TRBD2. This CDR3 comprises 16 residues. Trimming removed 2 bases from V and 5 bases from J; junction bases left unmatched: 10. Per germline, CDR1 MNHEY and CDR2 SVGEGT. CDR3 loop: CASSYGGGTGGDTQYF. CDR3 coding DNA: TGTGCCAGCAGTTACGGGGGGGGGACCGGAGGAGATACGCAGTATTTT.

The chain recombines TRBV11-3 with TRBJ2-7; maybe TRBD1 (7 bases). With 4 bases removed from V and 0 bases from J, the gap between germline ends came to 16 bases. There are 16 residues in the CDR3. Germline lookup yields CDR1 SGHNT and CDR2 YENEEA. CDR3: CASSYAGQMYSYEQYF. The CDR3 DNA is TGTGCCAGCAGCTATGCGGGACAGATGTACTCCTACGAGCAGTACTTC.

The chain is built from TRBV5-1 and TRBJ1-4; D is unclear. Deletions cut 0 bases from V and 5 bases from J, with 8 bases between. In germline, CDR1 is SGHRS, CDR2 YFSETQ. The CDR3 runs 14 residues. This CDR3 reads CASSLAVGNEKLFF. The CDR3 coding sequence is TGCGCCAGCAGCTTGGCCGTCGGGAATGAAAAACTGTTTTTT.